Detailed here is one TCR beta chain. Its antigen is currently not known. The sample holds no much larger clone one base away, and base qualities are not on file. The sample is drawn from a study of cytomegalovirus exposure and HLA in healthy donors (dated by TCRdb to about 2017). Regarding the research as a whole: In an earlier analysis of 587 of the donors, under 300 Gb of sequence data and approximately 120 million unique TCR beta sequences from roughly 200 million T cells were reported. A later genetic analysis used genome-wide SNP genotypes for about three fifths of the 666 donors, treating that subset as a discovery cohort. An early release that covered some 630 HLA-typed donors contained 250 to 350 gigabases of sequencing data and 65 million to 100 million unique TCR sequences. All discovery cohort repertoires had been generated on a single sequencing platform. To decide whether each TCR beta V gene segment behaved as functional or pseudogenic, an earlier analysis of some 570 of the donors relied on high-throughput TCR beta sequencing. The later analysis used no new phenotypic data to find candidate immune exposures, relying instead on TCR beta sequences and their occurrence across donors. Among almost 400 genotyped donors of the cohort, an average of approximately 240,000 unique TCR beta nucleotide sequences were sequenced per donor, around 20% of them non-productive. In a later analysis, previously published TCR beta repertoires from 600 to 850 donors were re-analyzed and high-resolution HLA genotyping was added so that TCR occurrence patterns could be studied. Using immunosequencing, the study profiled T cell repertoires from about 650 subjects and related those repertoires to cytomegalovirus serostatus. A separate validation cohort of over a hundred different subjects was used in addition to the 666-subject first cohort. About five DR-DQ haplotypes were treated as single units for association and clustering because of strong linkage in the cohort. Typing coverage differed by locus: A, B, C, DRB1 and DQB1 were typed in roughly 620-630 donors, DQA1 in approximately 520, DPA1 in some 610, and DPB1 in 472. Of the roughly 410 genotyped donors, 65% to 90% were placed in the genetic ancestry cluster associated with self-reported Caucasian donors. The study aimed to test whether cataloging public T cell receptors could reveal signatures of past pathogen exposure. Donor age, sex, ethnicity and CMV serostatus were compiled alongside the repertoire data. To predict cytomegalovirus infection status, the study brought together high-throughput TCR immunosequencing, statistical association of individual TCRs with disease status, and machine learning. Both class I and class II loci were covered by HLA typing, at four-digit resolution. Findings and caveats that apply to the study as a whole: According to a later genetic analysis, donors in an Asian-associated ancestry cluster had fewer N-insertions in productive TCRs than the approximately 670-donor mean. Presence/absence analyses assumed roughly uniform sequencing depth across donors, an assumption that may not hold. A later genetic analysis associated a missense DCLRE1C variant with V-gene and J-gene trimming of TCR beta chains, and an independent cohort replicated the association. In a later analysis, several top co-occurrence clusters were reported to appear linked to parvovirus B19, influenza, CMV and Epstein-Barr virus. It was suggested by the authors that the approach could potentially be generalized to other disease states and immunological phenotypes. The classifier was reported to diagnose cytomegalovirus status with high specificity and sensitivity in both the original cohort and the validation cohort. Three of the identified cytomegalovirus-associated TCR beta chains were confirmed in vitro to be specific for cytomegalovirus antigens. Across donors, most TCR sequences were observed very rarely, whereas some public TCRs were present in many individuals. An earlier analysis of approximately 530 of the donors showed that most TCR beta V segments appeared in productive rearrangements either about 90% or about 30% of the time, which broadly matched IMGT annotations. Some IMGT-functional V segments, including TRBV6-2 and TRBV6-3, could not be told apart with the 87-base-pair reads, so those segments were excluded. Roughly 15 rarely observed V segments, including chromosome 9 orphons, were excluded from the earlier analysis of just under 600 of the donors because counts were too low. The only immune exposure information available for the cohort was CMV serostatus. Most CMV-associated TCR beta chains appeared to be HLA-restricted in a later analysis, and the HLA associations seemed to be driven largely by CMV exposure. Specific HLA alleles were associated with roughly 17,000 TCR beta sequences at a false discovery rate of 0.05 in a later analysis. Linkage disequilibrium might explain the correlated functional status among segregating V segments, but an unknown experimental factor could not be excluded. Because HLA typing was missing for some donors at each locus, association tests included only the typed subset. In a later analysis, the rate of TCR association differed among HLA loci, with DRB1 alleles having the most associated TCRs and HLA-C alleles having the fewest. In this cohort, only TCR beta chains were sequenced, and detectable features were limited by the absence of alpha or paired-chain data. A further reported finding was that TCR beta sequences accurately predicted the HLA-A and HLA-B alleles for most subjects in the first cohort. Strong co-occurrence of HLA alleles, especially DR and DQ, made assigning TCR associations to individual alleles difficult. A group of highly shared sequence variants was considered likely to be a technical artifact of the sequencing pipeline. In the study, some 160 TCR beta chains were listed as associated with cytomegalovirus. In a later analysis, HLA-associated TCR beta chains showed more clonal expansion and lower generation probabilities than non-associated chains that were equally common.

The cohort comprised some 680 healthy bone marrow donors. All cohort members were sampled while nominally healthy, although unrecorded immune exposures were likely present. The donor tested CMV seronegative and was one of the 352 seronegative cohort members. Each donor provided a peripheral blood sample, and peripheral blood mononuclear cells were used for TCR beta sequencing. Genomic DNA extraction from the blood cell samples was performed with the Qiagen DNeasy Blood Extraction Kit. According to the germline V gene, CDR1 reads SGHVS and CDR2 reads FQNEAQ. V loses 5 bases, J loses 0 bases, and the germline ends lie 13 bases apart. From the cysteine through the phenylalanine, the CDR3 covers 15 amino acids. CDR3 DNA only is kept here, 45 bases in frame from base 1. Library creation used the immunoSEQ multiplex PCR assay. A mixture of 60 forward primers for TCR Vbeta segments and 13 reverse primers for TCR Jbeta segments was used in the multiplex PCR. Amplification of the CDR3 region of rearranged TCR beta genes was performed with a multiplex PCR assay on genomic DNA. On the Illumina HiSeq System, the amplified TCR beta libraries were sequenced as 87-base-pair reads. As for the original processing: A later analysis counted some 74 million unique TCR beta chains across the 550 to 700 repertoires, and around 9.9 million of these chains were shared by at least two donors. Raw reads were error-corrected and collapsed into unique sequences with a nearest-neighbor algorithm that merged closely related sequences to remove PCR and sequencing errors. V, D and J gene segments were assigned by aligning CDR3 sequences to IMGT reference sequences. For a sequence to be retained, a match of at least six nucleotides to both a V gene segment and a J gene segment was required. Rearrangements were called productive when the CDR3 lacked stop codons and stayed in frame with V and J; all others were non-productive. Following IMGT convention, CDR3 was defined as the stretch from the second conserved V-encoded cysteine to the conserved J-encoded phenylalanine. In an earlier analysis of 500 to 650 of the donors, sequences lacking an unambiguous match to a single V gene segment were excluded. In an earlier analysis of 587 of the donors, a V segment was called functional when productive rearrangements were above 56.7%, and segregating when the standard deviation between donors exceeded 5%. A statistical classification framework was developed to diagnose cytomegalovirus status using the catalog of TCR beta chain sequences. A later analysis assigned V and J genes by comparing TCR nucleotide sequences with IMGT/GENE-DB human TR gene sequences. A later analysis assigned CDR3 sequences and most-parsimonious VDJ recombination scenarios with the TCRdist pipeline. A later analysis defined each TCR beta chain by its CDR3 amino acid sequence plus V-gene family, and excluded reads lacking a unique V-gene family. To address suspected cross-contamination and a sequencing artifact, a later analysis removed a few hundred highly shared, low-generation-probability nucleotide sequences. In a later analysis, a clonal expansion index was calculated for each public chain from normalized within-repertoire ranks of inferred template counts. In a later analysis, generation probabilities were computed using a VDJ recombination model fitted to out-of-frame rearrangements, and the results were checked against IGoR. A later analysis scored TCR-TCR, TCR-HLA and TCR-CMV co-occurrence with hypergeometric tests, applying a repertoire-size bias correction to TCR pairs. A later analysis estimated false discovery rates by permuting HLA or CMV assignments 20 times. In a later analysis, co-occurring TCRs were grouped with DBSCAN, and TCRdist sequence similarity was added when clustering was performed within HLA-allele-positive subsets. Repertoires with fewer than 30,000 or more than 120,000 public chains, plus five repertoires with anomalous nucleotide sharing, were excluded from co-occurrence clustering. Not all clones reach the TCRdb copy of this immuneACCESS table, which keeps in-frame sequences only. Checked studies attribute under half of the gap to unresolved V genes and leave the rest unexplained. Clone size and V and J calls were adopted from that table, with D and trimming inferred from the DNA. This sample gives 150,000 to 200,000 clones in total; 75% to 85% of them show up just once. The ten largest clones take up 2.3% of the sample.

The receptor's source is a woman between 50 and 59 years old in good health and CMV-seronegative. The sequenced sample was PBMCs. The rearrangement combines TRBV7-8 with TRBJ1-1; the D gene assignment is ambiguous. The CDR3 protein: CASSRSTALNTEAFF. The nucleotides are TGTGCCAGCAGCCGGTCGACTGCACTGAACACTGAAGCTTTCTTT.